This T cell receptor (beta chain) comes out of a study of T cell changes during pregnancy in multiple sclerosis. The protocol was immunoSEQ multiplex PCR, while the TCRdb copy is restricted to in-frame clones and leaves out a portion. The sample records 20,000 to 30,000 clones, around 86% being singletons. V shed 10 bases and J 2 bases; nucleotides not matched to a gene: 10. Per germline, CDR1 MNHEY and CDR2 SMNVEV (reference sequence). This CDR3 has 14 residues. This receptor was identified in a female donor in good health, enrolled as a control in a pregnancy study. Specimen: CD4+ T cells from peripheral blood mononuclear cells, collected in the second trimester of pregnancy. This sequence joins TRBV27 and TRBJ2-7; 8 bases line up with TRBD1. In nucleotides, the CDR3 is TGTGCCACCCGTCCCGGGACAGGAGCCTACGAGCAGTACTTC. Protein sequence: CATRPGTGAYEQYF.